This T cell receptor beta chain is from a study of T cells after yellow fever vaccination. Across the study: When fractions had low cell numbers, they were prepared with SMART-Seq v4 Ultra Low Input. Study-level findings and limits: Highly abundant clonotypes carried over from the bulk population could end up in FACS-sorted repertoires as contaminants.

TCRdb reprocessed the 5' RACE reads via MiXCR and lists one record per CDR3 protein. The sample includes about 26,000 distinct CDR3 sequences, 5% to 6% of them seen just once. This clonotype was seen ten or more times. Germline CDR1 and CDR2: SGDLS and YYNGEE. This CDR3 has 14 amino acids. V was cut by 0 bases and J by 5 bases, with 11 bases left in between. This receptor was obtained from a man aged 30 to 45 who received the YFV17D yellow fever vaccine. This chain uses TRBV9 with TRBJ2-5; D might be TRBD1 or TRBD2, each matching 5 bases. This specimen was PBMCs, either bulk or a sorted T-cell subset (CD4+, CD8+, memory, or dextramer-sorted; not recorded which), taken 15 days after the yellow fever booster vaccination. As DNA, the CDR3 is TGTGCCAGCAGCGTAGGAGGGGCCCGTGAGACCCAGTACTTC. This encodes CASSVGGARETQYF.